The clone carrying this T cell receptor beta chain was picked up one time. TCRdb's copy holds only in-frame clones and misses some; the assay was immunoSEQ multiplex PCR. The sample contains some 76,000 clones, around 76% of which appear only once. These data come from a study of radiation and T cells in renal cell carcinoma. Germline loops: CDR1 MRHNA, CDR2 SNTAGT. V shed 5 bases, J shed 9 bases, and the junction held 11 bases outside the gene matches. The CDR3 runs to 15 residues. Specified time point: blood 2 weeks post-SBRT. The treatment denotes: 15 Gy SBRT to primary tumor, nephrectomy 4 weeks later.

V is TRBV6-4 and J is TRBJ2-1; the match to TRBD2 covers 9 bases. The sample consisted of blood, taken from a patient whose treatment included radiotherapy and nephrectomy. The sequence came from a man in his 60s with renal cell carcinoma. The CDR3: CASSLAGAPNGEQFF. As DNA, the CDR3 is TGTGCCAGCAGTTTAGCGGGAGCCCCGAACGGTGAGCAGTTCTTC.